This TCR beta chain stems from a study of shared clonotypes between healthy human individuals. Study in general: Serving as donors were a couple of women and three men, whose ages spanned 18 to 49.

This CDR3 comprises 16 residues. Germline V gene lookup returns CDR1 MDHEN and CDR2 SYDVKM. V lost 4 bases and J 1 base, leaving 14 bases between the germline ends. CD45RO-negative cells were positively selected for CCR7, leaving out terminally differentiated effector memory CD45RA+ cells. All donors were healthy HIV-negative adults lacking recent acute infections or vaccinations. Each sample came from a Caucasian adult donor living in Nashville, Tennessee. The protocol was immunoSEQ multiplex PCR, while the TCRdb copy is restricted to in-frame clones and leaves out a portion. Of almost 700,000 clones in the sample, 92% were seen once.

Input material: naive CD8+ T cells sorted from blood. The chain uses TRBV28 and TRBJ1-5; no clear D. The TCR comes from a man under 40 in good health. The CDR3 DNA reads TGTGCCAGCAGTTCAATAGACCTTACCAGCAATCAGCCCCAGCATTTT. This translates into CASSSIDLTSNQPQHF. The complete variable domain, with remaining parts taken from reference TRBV28 and TRBJ1-5, reads DVKVTQSSRYLVKRTGEKVFLECVQDMDHENMFWYRQDPGLGLRLIYFSYDVKMKEKGDIPEGYSVSREKKERFSLILESASTNQTSMYLCASSSIDLTSNQPQHFGDGTRLSIL.